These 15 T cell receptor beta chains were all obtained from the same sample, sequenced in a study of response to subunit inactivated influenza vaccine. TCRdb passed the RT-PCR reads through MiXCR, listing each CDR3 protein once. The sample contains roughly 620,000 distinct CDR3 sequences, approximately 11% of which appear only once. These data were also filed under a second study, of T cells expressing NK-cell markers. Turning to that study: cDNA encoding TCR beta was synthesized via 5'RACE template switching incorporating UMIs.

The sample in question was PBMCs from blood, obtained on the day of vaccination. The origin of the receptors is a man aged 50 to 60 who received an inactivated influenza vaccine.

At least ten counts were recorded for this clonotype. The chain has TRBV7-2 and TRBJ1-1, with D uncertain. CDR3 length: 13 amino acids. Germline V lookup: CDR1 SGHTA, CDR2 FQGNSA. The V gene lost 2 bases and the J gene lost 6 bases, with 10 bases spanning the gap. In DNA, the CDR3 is TGTGCCAGCAGCTTATCGGGCTTCGCTGAAGCTTTCTTT. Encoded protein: CASSLSGFAEAFF.

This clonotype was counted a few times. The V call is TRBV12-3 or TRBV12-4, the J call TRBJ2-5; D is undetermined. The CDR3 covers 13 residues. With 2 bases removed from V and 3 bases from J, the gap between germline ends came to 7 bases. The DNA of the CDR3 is TGTGCCAGCAGTTTATCCCCCGAAGAGACCCAGTACTTC. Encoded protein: CASSLSPEETQYF.

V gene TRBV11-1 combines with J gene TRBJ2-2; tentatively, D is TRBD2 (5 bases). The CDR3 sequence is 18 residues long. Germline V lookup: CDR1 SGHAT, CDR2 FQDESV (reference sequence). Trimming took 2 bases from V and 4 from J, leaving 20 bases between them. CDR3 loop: CASSLSMSFGVSTGELFF. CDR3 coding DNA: TGTGCCAGCAGCTTAAGTATGTCTTTCGGGGTCAGCACCGGGGAGCTGTTTTTT.

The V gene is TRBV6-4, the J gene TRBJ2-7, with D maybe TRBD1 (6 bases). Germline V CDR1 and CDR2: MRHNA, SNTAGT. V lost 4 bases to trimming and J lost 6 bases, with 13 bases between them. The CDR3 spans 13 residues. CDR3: CASSVGAGGEQYF. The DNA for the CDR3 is TGTGCCAGCAGTGTGGGGGCCGGTGGCGAGCAGTACTTC.

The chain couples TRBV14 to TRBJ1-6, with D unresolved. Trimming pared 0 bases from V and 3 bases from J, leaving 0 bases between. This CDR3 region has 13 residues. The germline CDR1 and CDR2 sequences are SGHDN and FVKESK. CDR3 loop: CASSQDYNSPLHF. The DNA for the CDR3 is TGTGCCAGCAGCCAAGACTATAATTCACCCCTCCACTTT.

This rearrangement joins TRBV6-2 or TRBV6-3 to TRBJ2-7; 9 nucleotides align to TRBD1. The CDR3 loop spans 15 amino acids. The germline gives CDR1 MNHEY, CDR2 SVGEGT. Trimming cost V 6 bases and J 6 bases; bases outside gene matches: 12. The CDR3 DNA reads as TGTGCCAGCAGACCACCGGGACAGGGTAATCGCGAGCAGTACTTC. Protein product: CASRPPGQGNREQYF.

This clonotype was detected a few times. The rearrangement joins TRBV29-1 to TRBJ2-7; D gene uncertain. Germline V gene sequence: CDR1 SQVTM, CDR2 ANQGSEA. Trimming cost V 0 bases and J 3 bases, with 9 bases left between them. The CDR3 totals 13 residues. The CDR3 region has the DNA TGCAGCGTTGAAGATCGTGGCGGCTACGAGCAGTACTTC. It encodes CSVEDRGGYEQYF.

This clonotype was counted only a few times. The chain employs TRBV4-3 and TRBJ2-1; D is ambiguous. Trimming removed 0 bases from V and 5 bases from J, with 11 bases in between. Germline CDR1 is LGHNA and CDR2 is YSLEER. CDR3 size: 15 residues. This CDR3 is CASSQDSLSHNEQFF. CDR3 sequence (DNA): TGCGCCAGCAGCCAAGATTCGCTTTCCCACAATGAGCAGTTCTTC.

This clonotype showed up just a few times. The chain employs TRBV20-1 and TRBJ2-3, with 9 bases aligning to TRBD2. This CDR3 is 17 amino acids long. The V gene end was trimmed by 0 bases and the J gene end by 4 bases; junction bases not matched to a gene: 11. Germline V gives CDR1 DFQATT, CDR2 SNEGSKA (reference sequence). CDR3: CSARDPKGGRAPDTQYF. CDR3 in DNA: TGCAGTGCTAGAGACCCGAAGGGCGGGAGGGCCCCAGATACGCAGTATTTT.

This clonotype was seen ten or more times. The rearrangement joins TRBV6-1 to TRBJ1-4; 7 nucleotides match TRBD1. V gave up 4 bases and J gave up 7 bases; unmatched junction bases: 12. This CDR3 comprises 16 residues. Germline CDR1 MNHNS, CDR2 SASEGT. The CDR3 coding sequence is TGTGCCAGCAGTGTAGAACAGGGGACGGGAGTTGAAAAACTGTTTTTT. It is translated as CASSVEQGTGVEKLFF.

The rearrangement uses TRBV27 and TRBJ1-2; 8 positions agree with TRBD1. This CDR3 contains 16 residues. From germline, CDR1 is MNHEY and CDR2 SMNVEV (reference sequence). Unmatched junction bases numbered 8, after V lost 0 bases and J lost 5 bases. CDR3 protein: CASSLSSGQGRYGYTF. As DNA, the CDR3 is TGTGCCAGCAGTTTATCTAGCGGACAGGGAAGGTATGGCTACACCTTC.

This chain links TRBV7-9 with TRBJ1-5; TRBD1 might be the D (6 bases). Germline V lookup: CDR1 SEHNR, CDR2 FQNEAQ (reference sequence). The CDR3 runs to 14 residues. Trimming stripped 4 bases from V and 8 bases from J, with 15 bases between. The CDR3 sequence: CASSSSGGGEPQHF. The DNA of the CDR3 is TGTGCCAGCAGCTCCTCGGGGGGCGGAGAGCCCCAGCATTTT.

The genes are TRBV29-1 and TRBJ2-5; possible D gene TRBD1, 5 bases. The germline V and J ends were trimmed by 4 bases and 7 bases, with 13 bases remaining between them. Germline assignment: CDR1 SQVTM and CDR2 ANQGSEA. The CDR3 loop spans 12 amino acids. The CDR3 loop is CSVVGTQGTQYF. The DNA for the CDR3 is TGCAGCGTTGTTGGCACTCAGGGGACCCAGTACTTC.

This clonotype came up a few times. DNA of the CDR3: TGTGCCACCAGTGATCCCCGAAACACAGGGACAGGTGGCTACACCTTC. It translates to CATSDPRNTGTGGYTF. The chain employs TRBV24-1 and TRBJ1-2; 8 bases align to TRBD1. The CDR3 spans 16 residues. Germline lookup yields CDR1 KGHDR and CDR2 SFDVKD. V trimming: 3 bases; J trimming: 7 bases; junction bases outside the gene matches: 12.

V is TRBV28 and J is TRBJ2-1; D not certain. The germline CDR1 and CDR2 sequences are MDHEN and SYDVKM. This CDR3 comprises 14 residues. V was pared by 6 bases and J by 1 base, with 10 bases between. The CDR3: CASRNIDSYNEQFF. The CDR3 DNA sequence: TGTGCCAGCAGGAACATTGATTCCTACAATGAGCAGTTCTTC.